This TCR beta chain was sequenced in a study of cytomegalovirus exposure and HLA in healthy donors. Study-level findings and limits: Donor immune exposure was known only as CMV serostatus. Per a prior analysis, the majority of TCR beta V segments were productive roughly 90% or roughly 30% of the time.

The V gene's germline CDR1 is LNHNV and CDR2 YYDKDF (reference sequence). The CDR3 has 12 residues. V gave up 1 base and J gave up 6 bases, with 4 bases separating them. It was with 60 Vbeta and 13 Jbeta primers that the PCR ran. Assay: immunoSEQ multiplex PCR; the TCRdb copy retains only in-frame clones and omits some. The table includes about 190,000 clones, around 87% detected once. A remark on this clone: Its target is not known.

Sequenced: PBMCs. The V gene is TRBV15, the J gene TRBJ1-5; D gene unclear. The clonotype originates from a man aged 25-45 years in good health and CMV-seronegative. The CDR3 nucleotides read TGTGCCACCAGCAGAGCTTTTCAGCCCCAGCATTTT. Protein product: CATSRAFQPQHF.